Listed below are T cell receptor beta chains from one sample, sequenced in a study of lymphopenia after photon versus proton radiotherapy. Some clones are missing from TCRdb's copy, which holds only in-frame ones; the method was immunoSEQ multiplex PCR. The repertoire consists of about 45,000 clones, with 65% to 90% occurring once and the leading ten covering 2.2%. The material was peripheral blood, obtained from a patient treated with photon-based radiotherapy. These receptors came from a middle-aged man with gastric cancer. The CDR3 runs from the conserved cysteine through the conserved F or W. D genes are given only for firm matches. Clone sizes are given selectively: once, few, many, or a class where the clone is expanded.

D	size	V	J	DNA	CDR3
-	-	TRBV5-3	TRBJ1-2	TGTGCCAGAAGCCCAACACCGACCCGTGACACCTTC	CARSPTPTRDTF
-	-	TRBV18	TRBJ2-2	TGTGCCAGCTCACCATTAACAGGGAACACCGGGGAGCTGTTTTTT	CASSPLTGNTGELFF
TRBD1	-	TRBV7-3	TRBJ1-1	TGTGCCAGCAGGGGACAGGGTCGTAATGAAGCTTTCTTT	CASRGQGRNEAFF
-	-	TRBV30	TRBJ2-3	TGTGCCTGGAGTGTACAGGCAGGGTTGAATACGCAGTATTTT	CAWSVQAGLNTQYF
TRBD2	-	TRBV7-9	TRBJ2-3	TGTGCCAGCAGCCCAGGACTAGCGGGGGGCCCGGCCACGTCTGATACGCAGTATTTT	CASSPGLAGGPATSDTQYF
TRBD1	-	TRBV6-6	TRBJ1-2	TGTGCCAGCAGCAAGGACAGGGTCTACGGCTACACCTTC	CASSKDRVYGYTF
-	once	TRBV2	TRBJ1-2	TGTGCCAGCAGTTTAGACAGGCTTTATGGCTACACCTTC	CASSLDRLYGYTF
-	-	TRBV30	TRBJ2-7	TGTGCCTGGAGTACCAGGGTATCCTACGAGCAGTACTTC	CAWSTRVSYEQYF
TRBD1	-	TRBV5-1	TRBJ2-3	TGCGCCAGCAGCGTAGGGACAGTTAGCACAGATACGCAGTATTTT	CASSVGTVSTDTQYF
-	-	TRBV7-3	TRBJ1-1	TGTGCCAGCAGTTGGGGGGCGAACACTGAAGCTTTCTTT	CASSWGANTEAFF
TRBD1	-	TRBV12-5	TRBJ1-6	TGTGCTAGTGGTTTGGTATTAGGAGGGGGCGCCTCCTATAATTCACCCCTCCACTTT	CASGLVLGGGASYNSPLHF
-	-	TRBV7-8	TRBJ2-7	TGTGCCAGCAGCTTGGAGAGGGCTCCCTACGAGCAGTACTTC	CASSLERAPYEQYF
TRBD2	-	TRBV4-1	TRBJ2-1	TGCGCCAGCACAGCGGGGTCTTACAATGAGCAGTTCTTC	CASTAGSYNEQFF
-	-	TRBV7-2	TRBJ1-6	TGTGCCAGCAGCCCTAGAAGGGACCGCCAGGGAAATTCACCCCTCCACTTT	CASSPRRDRQGNSPLHF
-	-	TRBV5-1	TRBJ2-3	TGCGCCAGCAGCCCCTGGGGCAGAAGCACAGATACGCAGTATTTT	CASSPWGRSTDTQYF
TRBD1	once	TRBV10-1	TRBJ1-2	TGCGCCAGGAGGACAGGCGTTTATGATGGCTACACCTTC	CARRTGVYDGYTF
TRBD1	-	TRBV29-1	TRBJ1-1	TGCAGTTCAGGACAGGGGGTCCTCACTGAAGCTTTCTTT	CSSGQGVLTEAFF
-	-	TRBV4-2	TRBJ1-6	TGTGCCAGCAGCCAACTTGGAGAAGGGTCACCCCTCCACTTT	CASSQLGEGSPLHF
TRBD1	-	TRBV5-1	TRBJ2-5	TGCGCCAGCAGCTTTACAGGGGTGGAGACCCAGTACTTC	CASSFTGVETQYF
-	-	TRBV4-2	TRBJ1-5	TGTGCCAGCAGCCAAGATTCCAGCAATCAGCCCCAGCATTTT	CASSQDSSNQPQHF
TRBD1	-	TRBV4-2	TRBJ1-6	TGTGCCAGCAGCCAAAGTACAGGGGGCGATTCACCCCTCCACTTT	CASSQSTGGDSPLHF
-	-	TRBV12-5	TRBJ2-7	TGTGCTAGTGGTTCACAAGGCGGCGAGCAGTACTTC	CASGSQGGEQYF
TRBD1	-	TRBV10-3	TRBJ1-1	TGTGCCATCAGGCCCGGGACAGGGAGGACTGAAGCTTTCTTT	CAIRPGTGRTEAFF
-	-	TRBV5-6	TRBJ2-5	TGTGCCAGCAGCCCGAGGGCCCTCGGGGAGACCCAGTACTTC	CASSPRALGETQYF
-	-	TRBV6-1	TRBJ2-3	TGTGCCAGCAGTGAACGGGGCGGGGAGGCAGATACGCAGTATTTT	CASSERGGEADTQYF
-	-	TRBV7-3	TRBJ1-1	TGTGCCAGCAGCTTCACCCGGGGGCAGGGAGCTTTCTTT	CASSFTRGQGAFF
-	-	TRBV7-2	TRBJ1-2	TGTGCCAGCAGCTTTAGCTTCCAGGGAGGGGGCTACACCTTC	CASSFSFQGGGYTF
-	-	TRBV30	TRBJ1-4	TGTGCCTGGGGGATCCGACAGGCTAATGAAAAACTGTTTTTT	CAWGIRQANEKLFF
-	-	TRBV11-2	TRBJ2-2	TGTGCCAGCGCTGGCGGCACGAACACCGGGGAGCTGTTTTTT	CASAGGTNTGELFF
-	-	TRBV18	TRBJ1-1	TGTGCCAGCTCAACCGGACAGAACACTGAAGCTTTCTTT	CASSTGQNTEAFF
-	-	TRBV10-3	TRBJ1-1	TGTGCCATCAGTGAGTATGGCAACAGTATGAACACTGAAGCTTTCTTT	CAISEYGNSMNTEAFF
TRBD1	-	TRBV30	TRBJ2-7	TGTGCCTGGAGGACCCTATGGGACAGGGGGTACGAGCAGTACTTC	CAWRTLWDRGYEQYF
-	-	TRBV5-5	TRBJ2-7	TGTGCCAGCAGCCCTCCGGGTTTCTCCTACGAGCAGTACTTC	CASSPPGFSYEQYF
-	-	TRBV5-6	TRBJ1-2	TGTGCCAGCAGCTTGGCCCCCAGAGATTATGGCTACACCTTC	CASSLAPRDYGYTF
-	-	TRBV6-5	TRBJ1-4	TGTGCCAGCAGTTACTCAGGGGGTTTTGAAAAACTGTTTTTT	CASSYSGGFEKLFF
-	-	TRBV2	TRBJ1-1	TGTGCCAGCAGCCCTCCGGGTAGGAACACTGAAGCTTTCTTT	CASSPPGRNTEAFF
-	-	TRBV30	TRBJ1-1	TGTGCCTGGAGTCTACCAGGGGACCTGAACACTGAAGCTTTCTTT	CAWSLPGDLNTEAFF
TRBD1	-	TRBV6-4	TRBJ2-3	TGTGCCAGCAGTGACTCAGGGGGCAGCACAGATACGCAGTATTTT	CASSDSGGSTDTQYF
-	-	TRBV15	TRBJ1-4	TGTGCCACCAGCAGAAACCTGGACGGAGGGAGTAATGAAAAACTGTTTTTT	CATSRNLDGGSNEKLFF